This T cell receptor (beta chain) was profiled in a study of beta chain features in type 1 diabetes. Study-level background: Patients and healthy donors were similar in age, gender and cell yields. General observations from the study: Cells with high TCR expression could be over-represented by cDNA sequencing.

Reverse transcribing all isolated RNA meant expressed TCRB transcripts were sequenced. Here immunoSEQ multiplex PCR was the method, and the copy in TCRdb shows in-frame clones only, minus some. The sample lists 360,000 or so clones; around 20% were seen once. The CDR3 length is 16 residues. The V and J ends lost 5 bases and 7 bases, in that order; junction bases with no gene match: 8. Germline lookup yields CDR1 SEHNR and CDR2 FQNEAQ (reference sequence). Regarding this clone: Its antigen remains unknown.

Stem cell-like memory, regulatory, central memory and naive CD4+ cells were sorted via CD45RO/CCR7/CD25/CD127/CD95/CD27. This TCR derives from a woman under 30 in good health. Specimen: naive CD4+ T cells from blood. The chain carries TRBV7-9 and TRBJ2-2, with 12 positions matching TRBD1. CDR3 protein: CASSPGTGGAFGELFF. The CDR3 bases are TGTGCCAGCAGCCCAGGGACAGGGGGCGCCTTCGGGGAGCTGTTTTTT.